This TCR beta chain was identified in a study of cytomegalovirus exposure and HLA in healthy donors. The CDR3 is 13 amino acids. The germline V gene has CDR1 ENHRY and CDR2 SYGVKD. J gave up 0 bases and V 6 bases, and 1 base lay outside the gene matches. General study results and limits: Researchers counted roughly 150 TCR beta chains as cytomegalovirus-associated. According to reports, the classifier identified cytomegalovirus status with high specificity and sensitivity.

In its sample, this clone was seen a few times. Its specificity is unknown. In the PCR, 60 Vbeta and 13 Jbeta primers were used. This table comes from immunoSEQ multiplex PCR, and its TCRdb copy is limited to in-frame clones, with some not included. The sample gives about 150,000 clones, around 79% of which show up once; 1.3% to 1.5% is in the top ten. This TCR derives from a young man in good health and CMV-seronegative. The gene calls are TRBV10-3 and TRBJ1-1, with 7 positions matching TRBD1. The sample comprised PBMCs. The CDR3: CAIRRGLNTEAFF. In DNA form, the CDR3 reads TGTGCCATCAGAAGGGGGCTGAACACTGAAGCTTTCTTT.